The clone carrying this T cell receptor (beta chain) was seen a handful of times. This CDR3 spans 14 amino acids. V was shortened by 2 bases and J by 6 bases, with 13 bases between the two germline ends. RNA transcripts served as template for amplifying TCR beta CDR3 sequences. RT-PCR in the first round used HTBI primers; a second-round multiplex PCR followed. TCRdb re-derived calls from the multiplex PCR reads in MiXCR, one entry per CDR3 protein. Of over 500,000 distinct CDR3 sequences in the sample, about 20% were seen once. This specimen belongs to a study of Graves' ophthalmopathy and Graves' hyperthyroidism.

The sequenced material came from peripheral blood. This clonotype was sampled from a woman aged 18-29 years with stable Graves' hyperthyroidism. Some clones in this sample may be carry-over from other donors' samples. The chain employs TRBV12-3 or TRBV12-4 and TRBJ1-2; no definite D call. This CDR3 is CASSLSGSTDGYTF. CDR3 sequence (DNA): TGTGCCAGCAGTTTATCGGGAAGCACGGATGGCTACACCTTC.